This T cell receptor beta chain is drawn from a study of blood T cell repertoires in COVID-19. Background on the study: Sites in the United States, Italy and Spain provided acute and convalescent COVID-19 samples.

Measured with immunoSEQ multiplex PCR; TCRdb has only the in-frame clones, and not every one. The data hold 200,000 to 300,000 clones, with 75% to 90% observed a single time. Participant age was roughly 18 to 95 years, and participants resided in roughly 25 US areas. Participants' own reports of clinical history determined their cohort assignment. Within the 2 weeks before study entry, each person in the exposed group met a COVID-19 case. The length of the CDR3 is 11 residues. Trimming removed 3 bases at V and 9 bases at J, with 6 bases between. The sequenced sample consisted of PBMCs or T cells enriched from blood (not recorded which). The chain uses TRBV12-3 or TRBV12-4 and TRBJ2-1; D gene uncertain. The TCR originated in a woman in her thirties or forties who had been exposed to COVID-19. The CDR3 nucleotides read TGTGCCAGCAGTTTTTTTCTTGAGCAGTTCTTC. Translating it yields CASSFFLEQFF.